What follows are 32 T cell receptor beta chains derived from one specimen sequenced in a study of beta chain features in type 1 diabetes (dated by TCRdb to between 2017 and 2018). Antigen specificity for these receptors is unknown. Overall results and qualifications from the work: Type 1 diabetes patients showed a moderate but significant shortening of TCRB CDR3 length in all four CD4+ subsets.

The library was prepared using the immunoSEQ multiplex PCR assay. The High Capacity cDNA Reverse Transcription Kit was used to reverse transcribe all of the isolated RNA, meaning that expressed TCRB transcripts were what got sequenced. TCRdb mirrors the immuneACCESS table, restricted to in-frame sequences. Some clones are absent from its copies; in checked studies, under half trace to an unresolved V gene, and the reason for the others is unknown. This sample has 120,000 to 150,000 clones in its table, and about 13% of those were observed once. Roughly 1.3% of the sample comes from the top ten. The sequencing sample was made of central memory CD4+ T cells from blood. Source of these receptors: a man between 18 and 35 years old with type 1 diabetes.

The gene calls are TRBV25-1 and TRBJ2-2; tentative D call: TRBD1 (6 bases). The CDR3 has 14 residues. Germline-derived CDR1 and CDR2 are MGHDK and SYGVNS. The germline V and J ends were trimmed by 4 bases and 6 bases, with 12 bases remaining between them. CDR3 sequence reads: CASSGEQGAGELFF. CDR3 DNA: TGTGCCAGCAGTGGGGAACAGGGTGCCGGGGAGCTGTTTTTT.

The chain combines TRBV5-1 with TRBJ1-1, with D perhaps TRBD1 (5 bases). The CDR3 extends over 14 amino acids. V gave up 1 base and J gave up 1 base, with 8 bases separating them. Per germline, CDR1 SGHRS and CDR2 YFSETQ. The CDR3, as DNA: TGCGCCAGCAGCTTGTTGGACAAGAACACTGAAGCTTTCTTT. Its translation: CASSLLDKNTEAFF.

This clone turned up a few times. The chain links TRBV30 to TRBJ1-4; D remains ambiguous. Germline V lookup: CDR1 GTSNPN, CDR2 SVGIG (reference sequence). V was trimmed by 8 bases and J by 6 bases, leaving 10 bases between them. The CDR3 sequence is 11 residues long. DNA of the CDR3: TGTGCCGGAGTAGAGGATGAAAAACTGTTTTTT. Its protein product is CAGVEDEKLFF.

In its sample, this clone was seen a few times. J is TRBJ2-3 and V is TRBV7-6; a possible D gene is TRBD2 (5 bases). This CDR3 region has 15 residues. V was clipped by 1 base and J by 0 bases, with 8 bases between them. Looked up from germline, CDR1 is SGHVS and CDR2 is FNYEAQ. Written as DNA, the CDR3 is TGTGCCAGCAGCTTAGAGGGAGCTAGCACAGATACGCAGTATTTT. Translating it yields CASSLEGASTDTQYF.

V gene TRBV6-6 combines with J gene TRBJ2-7; D is unclear. Germline lookup yields CDR1 MNHNY and CDR2 SVGAGI (reference sequence). Trimming left V 0 bases short and J 6 bases short, with 6 bases between. CDR3 length: 12 residues. Written as DNA, the CDR3 is TGTGCCAGCAGTTACTCGAGCTTCGAGCAGTACTTC. Its protein product is CASSYSSFEQYF.

The V gene is TRBV5-1, the J gene TRBJ1-2, with TRBD1 identical over 10 bases. V was clipped by 0 bases and J by 9 bases; unmatched bases: 8. CDR3 length equals 15 residues. Looked up from germline, CDR1 is SGHRS and CDR2 is YFSETQ. CDR3 protein: CASSLVAGTGDRYTF. In DNA form, the CDR3 reads TGCGCCAGCAGCTTGGTGGCCGGGACAGGGGATCGCTACACCTTC.

Concerning this clone itself: Other DNA sequences in the sample encode the same CDR3. V gene TRBV18 combines with J gene TRBJ1-2; 7 bases fit TRBD1. The V gene end was trimmed by 3 bases and the J gene end by 6 bases; junction bases not matched to a gene: 4. Germline values: CDR1 KGHSH, CDR2 LQKENI. This CDR3 contains 13 residues. CDR3 bases: TGTGCCAGCTCACCTAGGGACAGCGATGGCTACACCTTC. Protein: CASSPRDSDGYTF. The full variable domain, its missing parts supplied by reference TRBV18 and TRBJ1-2, is NAGVMQNPRHLVRRRGQEARLRCSPMKGHSHVYWYRQLPEEGLKFMVYLQKENIIDESGMPKERFSAEFPKEGPSILRIQQVVRGDSAAYFCASSPRDSDGYTFGSGTRLTVV.

This clone has at least ten counts. This sample also contains other DNA sequences that code for the same CDR3. The gene calls are TRBV28 and TRBJ2-1; D gene unclear. Germline values: CDR1 MDHEN, CDR2 SYDVKM. This CDR3 spans 11 amino acids. V lost 3 bases to trimming and J lost 7 bases, with 4 bases between them. The CDR3 coding sequence is TGTGCCAGCAGTTTGAGAAATGAGCAGTTCTTC. It codes for CASSLRNEQFF.

J is TRBJ2-7 and V is TRBV7-3; 9 bases are a match to TRBD1. The CDR3 has 13 amino acids. The V gene end was trimmed by 5 bases and the J gene end by 6 bases; junction bases not matched to a gene: 5. CDR1 and CDR2 (germline): SGHTA, FQGTGA. CDR3 sequence: CASSGQGSGEQYF. The DNA for the CDR3 is TGTGCCAGCAGCGGACAGGGGTCGGGCGAGCAGTACTTC.

This clone was seen more than once but under ten times. The chain carries TRBV7-2 and TRBJ1-2, with 7 bases that match TRBD1. Germline trimming cut 0 bases from V and 2 bases from J; bases unmatched to any gene: 3. This CDR3 comprises 15 residues. From germline, CDR1 is SGHTA and CDR2 FQGNSA. The CDR3 DNA sequence: TGTGCCAGCAGCTTAGCCGAGACAGGGAACTATGGCTACACCTTC. Amino acids: CASSLAETGNYGYTF.

The table lists this clone with a few counts. V usage is TRBV4-1 and J usage is TRBJ2-5, with D perhaps being TRBD1 or TRBD2 (5 bases each). Germline CDR1 is MGHRA and CDR2 is YSYEKL. This CDR3 is built from 16 residues. V dropped 3 bases and J dropped 1 base, with 15 bases sitting between them. The CDR3, as DNA: TGCGCCAGCAGCCAGAAACCGGGACGCCTCCAAGAGACCCAGTACTTC. This sequence encodes CASSQKPGRLQETQYF.

This clone turned up a few times. V gene TRBV27 combines with J gene TRBJ2-3; the D gene is possibly TRBD1 (7 bases). This CDR3 is 16 amino acids long. The ends were cut back, 3 bases at V and 0 bases at J, with 13 bases in the middle. The germline V gene encodes CDR1 MNHEY and CDR2 SMNVEV (reference sequence). CDR3 in amino acids: CASSFGRGVSTDTQYF. DNA of the CDR3: TGTGCCAGCAGTTTTGGCAGGGGGGTTAGCACAGATACGCAGTATTTT.

V is TRBV5-1 and J is TRBJ2-3; tentative D call: TRBD1 (6 bases). Trimming took off 4 bases at V and 3 bases at J, with 15 bases between the two ends. This CDR3 spans 15 amino acids. Germline V gene sequence: CDR1 SGHRS, CDR2 YFSETQ. As DNA, the CDR3 is TGCGCCAGCAGCCGGGGACAAGGCCTTACAGATACGCAGTATTTT. Residues: CASSRGQGLTDTQYF.

J is TRBJ2-7 and V is TRBV7-2, with a weak D call TRBD2 (6 bases). Germline CDR1 reads SGHTA; CDR2 reads FQGNSA. This CDR3 is 14 amino acids long. The V and J ends lost 6 bases and 5 bases respectively, with 17 bases between them. The DNA for the CDR3 is TGTGCCAGCAGTCACGTTAAGGGAGGCCACGAGCAGTACTTC. Amino acids: CASSHVKGGHEQYF.

This clone was observed many times. The chain combines TRBV4-1 with TRBJ2-3; either TRBD1 or TRBD2 may supply D (5 bases each). Trimming took 4 bases from V and 1 from J, leaving 15 bases between them. The CDR3 sequence is 16 residues long. Germline V gene lookup returns CDR1 MGHRA and CDR2 YSYEKL. The CDR3: CASSRWGQGGTDTQYF. CDR3 nucleotides: TGCGCCAGCAGCCGCTGGGGCCAGGGAGGCACAGATACGCAGTATTTT.

This clone was seen only a few times. The V call is TRBV5-4, the J call TRBJ1-1; D is possibly TRBD1 (5 bases). Germline assignment: CDR1 SGHNT and CDR2 YYREEE (reference sequence). With 0 bases removed from V and 2 bases from J, the gap between germline ends came to 11 bases. The CDR3 sequence is 15 residues long. In nucleotides, the CDR3 is TGTGCCAGCAGCTTGGAGGCAGGGAGAAACACTGAAGCTTTCTTT. It specifies CASSLEAGRNTEAFF.

The V gene is TRBV2, the J gene TRBJ1-4; 10 positions agree with TRBD1. J lost 5 bases, V lost 4 bases, and 4 bases had no gene match. CDR1 and CDR2 (germline): SNHLY, FYNNEI. The CDR3 has 15 residues. CDR3 residues: CASSGPGQGNEKLFF. CDR3 bases: TGTGCCAGCAGTGGACCGGGACAGGGGAATGAAAAACTGTTTTTT.

For the CDR3, the DNA is TGCGCCAGCAGCTCACAATCGGGCTATCAAGAGACCCAGTACTTC. This gives the protein CASSSQSGYQETQYF. V and J are TRBV5-1 and TRBJ2-5; no firm D call. Looked up from germline, CDR1 is SGHRS and CDR2 is YFSETQ. The germline V and J ends were trimmed by 3 bases and 2 bases, with 14 bases remaining between them. The CDR3 is 15 amino acids.

In regard to this clone: This specimen includes other DNA sequences encoding the same CDR3. This chain connects TRBV27 to TRBJ2-6; TRBD2 is a possible D gene (6 bases). The germline gives CDR1 MNHEY, CDR2 SMNVEV (reference sequence). The CDR3 runs 15 residues. V lost 2 bases to trimming and J lost 3 bases, with 8 bases between them. CDR3 nucleotide sequence: TGTGCCAGCAGTTTAACGGGGGTTGGGGCCAACGTCCTGACTTTC. Translated, it gives CASSLTGVGANVLTF.

This clone was observed a handful of times. J is TRBJ2-1 and V is TRBV30, with 12 bases fitting TRBD2. Germline V gives CDR1 GTSNPN, CDR2 SVGIG (reference sequence). Trimming at V came to 1 base and at J to 11 bases, leaving 9 bases not matched to a gene. This CDR3 is 15 amino acids long. The CDR3 is CAWSARLAGAPKQFF. CDR3 nucleotide sequence: TGTGCCTGGAGTGCGAGACTAGCGGGGGCTCCAAAGCAGTTCTTC.

In this sample, this clone turned up a few times. The J gene is TRBJ2-5, the V gene TRBV5-1, with no clear D. Looked up from germline, CDR1 is SGHRS and CDR2 is YFSETQ. CDR3 length: 12 residues. Trimming removed 3 bases at V and 2 bases at J, with 5 bases between. The CDR3 region is CASSSEQETQYF. CDR3 sequence (DNA): TGCGCCAGCAGCTCGGAGCAAGAGACCCAGTACTTC. The full variable domain, its missing parts supplied by reference TRBV5-1 and TRBJ2-5, is KAGVTQTPRYLIKTRGQQVTLSCSPISGHRSVSWYQQTPGQGLQFLFEYFSETQRNKGNFPGRFSGRQFSNSRSEMNVSTLELGDSALYLCASSSEQETQYFGPGTRLLVL.

The V gene is TRBV7-9, the J gene TRBJ1-5; 10 bases are a match to TRBD1. The junction had 7 bases not matched to a gene; V was cut back by 3 bases and J by 2 bases. CDR3 length: 17 residues. Germline CDR1 is SEHNR and CDR2 is FQNEAQ (reference sequence). CDR3 sequence (DNA): TGTGCCAGCAGCTTCGGGGACAGGGGAGGTGGCAATCAGCCCCAGCATTTT. Its translation is CASSFGDRGGGNQPQHF. The whole variable domain, filled in from reference TRBV7-9 and TRBJ1-5, reads DTGVSQNPRHKITKRGQNVTFRCDPISEHNRLYWYRQTLGQGPEFLTYFQNEAQLEKSRLLSDRFSAERPKGSFSTLEIQRTEQGDSAMYLCASSFGDRGGGNQPQHFGDGTRLSIL.

V gene TRBV18 combines with J gene TRBJ1-1, with TRBD1 matching over 8 bases. V gave up 4 bases and J gave up 0 bases; unmatched junction bases: 7. Germline V gene lookup returns CDR1 KGHSH and CDR2 LQKENI. CDR3 length: 16 amino acids. CDR3 amino acids: CASSLAGGIMNTEAFF. The CDR3 DNA follows: TGTGCCAGCTCACTGGCAGGGGGCATTATGAACACTGAAGCTTTCTTT. The whole variable domain, remainder taken from reference TRBV18 and TRBJ1-1, is NAGVMQNPRHLVRRRGQEARLRCSPMKGHSHVYWYRQLPEEGLKFMVYLQKENIIDESGMPKERFSAEFPKEGPSILRIQQVVRGDSAAYFCASSLAGGIMNTEAFFGQGTRLTVV.

This clone was seen ten or more times. The DNA of the CDR3 is TGCACCGGGGGGCGGACCTACAATGAGCAGTTCTTC. Translated, it gives CTGGRTYNEQFF. This sequence joins TRBV29-1 and TRBJ2-1; perhaps TRBD2 as D (7 bases). This CDR3 has 12 amino acids. Per the germline V gene, CDR1 is SQVTM and CDR2 is ANQGSEA.

This clone was seen a handful of times. The genes are TRBV5-1 and TRBJ2-1, with D hard to call. The CDR3 sequence is 15 residues long. V was cut by 4 bases and J by 0 bases, with 11 bases left in between. Germline V gives CDR1 SGHRS, CDR2 YFSETQ. CDR3 coding DNA: TGCGCCAGCAGCCCAGCCTTGAGCTCCTACAATGAGCAGTTCTTC. Protein sequence: CASSPALSSYNEQFF.

The chain combines TRBV5-4 with TRBJ1-1, with D maybe TRBD1 (5 bases). CDR3 length: 15 residues. Germline CDR1 SGHNT, CDR2 YYREEE (reference sequence). V lost 4 bases and J 5 bases, leaving 18 bases between the germline ends. The CDR3 reads CASSGGGSRQTEAFF. For the CDR3, the DNA is TGTGCCAGCAGCGGAGGCGGGTCCAGACAGACTGAAGCTTTCTTT.

This clone has more than one count but fewer than ten. The gene calls are TRBV15 and TRBJ1-5; no definite D call. The V end was cut by 1 base, the J end by 3 bases, with 7 bases between. The CDR3 covers 14 residues. The V gene's germline CDR1 is LNHNV and CDR2 YYDKDF (reference sequence). The CDR3 reads CATSRGHDNQPQHF. In DNA form, the CDR3 reads TGTGCCACCAGCAGAGGACACGACAATCAGCCCCAGCATTTT.

This chain joins TRBV2 and TRBJ2-3; possible D gene TRBD2, 5 bases. Looked up from germline, CDR1 is SNHLY and CDR2 is FYNNEI. V was clipped by 6 bases and J by 0 bases, with 13 bases between them. The CDR3 has 15 residues. CDR3 residues: CASRREDKSTDTQYF. The DNA for the CDR3 is TGTGCCAGCAGGAGGGAAGACAAAAGCACAGATACGCAGTATTTT.

The V call is TRBV2, the J call TRBJ1-1; 8 nucleotides align to TRBD1. The CDR3 is 15 amino acids. Germline CDR1 is SNHLY and CDR2 is FYNNEI. After removal of 3 bases from V and 3 bases from J, the junction contained 6 bases not matched to a gene. The CDR3 nucleotides read TGTGCCAGCAGTGAGGGAACAGGGGGTTACACTGAAGCTTTCTTT. Its protein is CASSEGTGGYTEAFF.

This sequence joins TRBV6-5 and TRBJ1-2; D is uncertain. There are 12 residues in the CDR3. Trimming shortened V by 8 bases and J by 4 bases, and 11 bases separated the two germline ends. Germline lookup yields CDR1 MNHEY and CDR2 SVGAGI. CDR3 in amino acids: CASRGGGYGYTF. CDR3 coding DNA: TGTGCCAGCCGGGGAGGCGGCTATGGCTACACCTTC.

This clone occurred a few times. J is TRBJ1-1 and V is TRBV7-9; unclear D gene. The CDR3 length is 13 residues. Germline V gene sequence: CDR1 SEHNR, CDR2 FQNEAQ (reference sequence). This CDR3 reads CVGGTEQNTEAFF. CDR3 nucleotides: TGTGTCGGCGGAACAGAACAGAACACTGAAGCTTTCTTT. Full variable domain (remainder filled in from reference TRBV7-9 and TRBJ1-1): DTGVSQNPRHKITKRGQNVTFRCDPISEHNRLYWYRQTLGQGPEFLTYFQNEAQLEKSRLLSDRFSAERPKGSFSTLEIQRTEQGDSAMYLCVGGTEQNTEAFFGQGTRLTVV.

The table lists this clone with a few counts. This chain uses TRBV6-1 with TRBJ2-5; 12 bases fit TRBD1. The length of the CDR3 is 19 residues. V shed 4 bases, J shed 5 bases, and the junction held 17 bases outside the gene matches. Germline V gene data show CDR1 as MNHNS and CDR2 as SASEGT. CDR3 nucleotides: TGTGCCAGCAGTGTAATACGCCCGGGACAGGGGGCTTTTGGGGAGACCCAGTACTTC. The encoded protein is CASSVIRPGQGAFGETQYF.